These 30 T cell receptor beta chains came from one sample sequenced in a study of response to subunit inactivated influenza vaccine. TCRdb reanalysed the RT-PCR reads using MiXCR and keeps one entry per CDR3 protein. This sample has hundreds of thousands of distinct CDR3 sequences, with roughly 25% found just once. This specimen was CD4+ T cells sorted from PBMCs, taken about 5 days after vaccination. These receptors were collected from a man between 45 and 60 years old who received an inactivated influenza vaccine.

The chain uses TRBV27 and TRBJ1-2; D remains ambiguous. The CDR3 loop spans 15 amino acids. V shed 8 bases and J shed 0 bases, with 16 bases lying between them. CDR1 is MNHEY, CDR2 SMNVEV, per germline (reference sequence). The CDR3 sequence is CASGVIPLSNYGYTF. The CDR3, as DNA: TGTGCCAGCGGGGTGATCCCCCTCTCTAACTATGGCTACACCTTC.

This clonotype was counted only a few times. This chain uses TRBV12-3 or TRBV12-4 with TRBJ2-4, with no clear D. Trimming stripped 0 bases from V and 4 bases from J, with 16 bases between. This CDR3 region has 17 residues. The CDR3 DNA is TGTGCCAGCAGTTTAGCTCTGTTTCAAGGGCTTAAAAACATTCAGTACTTC. It encodes CASSLALFQGLKNIQYF.

This clonotype was observed a few times. The CDR3 here is CASSDPGELFF. CDR3 bases: TGTGCCAGCAGCGACCCCGGGGAGCTGTTTTTT. The rearrangement joins TRBV3-1 to TRBJ2-2; no clear D. The germline V gene has CDR1 LGHDT and CDR2 YNNKEL (reference sequence). V lost 5 bases to trimming and J lost 6 bases, with 4 bases between them. This CDR3 comprises 11 residues.

CDR3 sequence: CSARGGTNSYEQYF. CDR3 coding DNA: TGCAGTGCTAGAGGCGGGACTAACTCCTACGAGCAGTACTTC. The chain has TRBV20-1 and TRBJ2-7, with TRBD2 matching over 7 bases. Trimming took 1 base from V and 0 from J; bases not matched to a gene: 3. The CDR3 is 14 amino acids. CDR1 DFQATT and CDR2 SNEGSKA come from the germline V gene (reference sequence).

The V and J genes are TRBV6-5 and TRBJ2-3; 7 bases are a match to TRBD1. The junction had 6 bases not matched to a gene; V was cut back by 2 bases and J by 4 bases. Germline CDR1 reads MNHEY; CDR2 reads SVGAGI. The CDR3 has 15 amino acids. The CDR3: CASSYRGQAPDTQYF. Here the CDR3 DNA reads TGTGCCAGCAGTTACCGAGGACAGGCCCCAGATACGCAGTATTTT.

This chain joins TRBV6-2 or TRBV6-3 and TRBJ2-1; TRBD1 or TRBD2 may be the D gene (5 bases each). CDR3 size: 14 residues. The V end was cut by 6 bases, the J end by 9 bases, with 18 bases between. The germline V gene encodes CDR1 MNHEY and CDR2 SVGEGT. The CDR3 loop reads CASRPPGRYIEQFF. CDR3 in DNA: TGTGCCAGCAGACCACCGGGACGCTATATTGAGCAGTTCTTC.

The chain is built from TRBV29-1 and TRBJ2-3; 9 nucleotides agree with TRBD2. The junction had 8 bases not matched to a gene; V was cut back by 7 bases and J by 6 bases. Germline assignment: CDR1 SQVTM and CDR2 ANQGSEA. The CDR3 consists of 13 residues. CDR3: CSGKQAGGDTQYF. The CDR3 coding sequence is TGCAGCGGGAAGCAAGCGGGGGGCGATACGCAGTATTTT.

This clonotype was found a few times. V gene TRBV24-1 combines with J gene TRBJ2-7; D could derive from TRBD1 or TRBD2 (5 bases each). V lost 3 bases to trimming and J lost 6 bases, with 14 bases between them. The CDR3 runs to 14 residues. The germline gives CDR1 KGHDR, CDR2 SFDVKD. CDR3 region: CATSDGGTLREQYF. In nucleotides, the CDR3 is TGTGCCACCAGTGATGGTGGGACCCTACGCGAGCAGTACTTC.

In its sample, this clonotype was seen many times. The chain uses TRBV6-2 or TRBV6-3 and TRBJ2-7; 8 bases are a match to TRBD2. The CDR3 extends over 20 amino acids. Germline V gene data show CDR1 as MNHEY and CDR2 as SVGEGT. V lost 5 bases to trimming and J lost 4 bases; unmatched junction nucleotides: 25. The DNA of the CDR3 is TGTGCCAGCAGTCGCCTTCTGTCTCGAAGCGGGAGTCTCCCCTCTTACGAGCAGTACTTC. It yields the protein CASSRLLSRSGSLPSYEQYF.

This clonotype showed up just a few times. The chain combines TRBV4-3 with TRBJ2-7; either TRBD1 or TRBD2 may supply D (5 bases each). CDR3 length equals 15 residues. The V gene's germline CDR1 is LGHNA and CDR2 YSLEER. The V end was cut by 1 base, the J end by 4 bases, with 14 bases between. The CDR3 coding sequence is TGCGCCAGCAGCCAAGCACCGGGACCGATATACGAGCAGTACTTC. This codes for CASSQAPGPIYEQYF.

V gene TRBV28 combines with J gene TRBJ2-1, with 10 positions matching TRBD2. Germline-derived CDR1 and CDR2 are MDHEN and SYDVKM. CDR3 length: 18 residues. Trimming took 7 bases from V and 6 from J; bases not matched to a gene: 18. Written as DNA, the CDR3 is TGTGCCAGCACCGTGGGGGGTTCGGGTAGCGGGAGGCGCAATGAGCAGTTCTTC. Translating it yields CASTVGGSGSGRRNEQFF. The full variable domain, its missing parts supplied by reference TRBV28 and TRBJ2-1, is DVKVTQSSRYLVKRTGEKVFLECVQDMDHENMFWYRQDPGLGLRLIYFSYDVKMKEKGDIPEGYSVSREKKERFSLILESASTNQTSMYLCASTVGGSGSGRRNEQFFGPGTRLTVL.

The CDR3 nucleotides are TGTGCCAGCAGAGCAGGGCCCCGAAACTATGGCTACACCTTC. This codes for CASRAGPRNYGYTF. V is TRBV2 and J is TRBJ1-2; weak D call: TRBD1 (5 bases). CDR3 length: 14 residues. V was shortened by 6 bases and J by 2 bases, with 13 bases between the two germline ends. In germline, CDR1 is SNHLY, CDR2 FYNNEI.

This clonotype was counted between two and nine times. The chain is built from TRBV20-1 and TRBJ2-5, with a possible D match to TRBD1 (6 bases). The CDR3 runs to 12 residues. V dropped 3 bases and J dropped 3 bases, with 8 bases sitting between them. The germline gives CDR1 DFQATT, CDR2 SNEGSKA (reference sequence). The CDR3 protein is CSARSGEETQYF. CDR3 coding DNA: TGCAGTGCTAGGTCAGGGGAAGAGACCCAGTACTTC.

This clonotype showed up many times. V is TRBV6-1 and J is TRBJ2-3; possibly TRBD2 for D (6 bases). This CDR3 is built from 15 residues. Per the germline V gene, CDR1 is MNHNS and CDR2 is SASEGT. V lost 6 bases to trimming and J lost 6 bases, with 19 bases between them. Here the CDR3 reads CASRQRDGGKDTQYF. DNA of the CDR3: TGTGCCAGCAGACAAAGGGACGGGGGAAAGGATACGCAGTATTTT.

This chain joins TRBV20-1 and TRBJ2-5, with a tentative D call TRBD2 (5 bases). V was shortened by 3 bases and J by 1 base, with 9 bases between the two germline ends. CDR1 and CDR2 (germline): DFQATT, SNEGSKA (reference sequence). The CDR3 spans 13 residues. CDR3 sequence (DNA): TGCAGTGCTAGTCGGGGTACCCAAGAGACCCAGTACTTC. It is translated as CSASRGTQETQYF.

This chain uses TRBV20-1 with TRBJ2-1; D is ambiguous. CDR1 is DFQATT and CDR2 is SNEGSKA in the germline V gene (reference sequence). The CDR3 sequence is 15 residues long. The V end lost 2 bases, the J end lost 0 bases, and 11 bases lay between the germline ends. CDR3 sequence: CSARKVTGSYNEQFF. The CDR3, as DNA: TGCAGTGCTAGAAAGGTCACCGGCTCCTACAATGAGCAGTTCTTC.

V gene TRBV20-1 combines with J gene TRBJ2-7; D is perhaps TRBD1 (6 bases). Germline CDR1 reads DFQATT; CDR2 reads SNEGSKA (reference sequence). This CDR3 contains 12 residues. CDR3 sequence (DNA): TGCAGCGCTGTTAAGGGGGTCCTCGAGCAGTACTTC. This sequence encodes CSAVKGVLEQYF.

The V gene is TRBV7-2, the J gene TRBJ2-3, with D unclear. Looked up from germline, CDR1 is SGHTA and CDR2 is FQGNSA. The V end was cut by 5 bases, the J end by 7 bases, with 25 bases between. The CDR3 is 17 amino acids. In DNA form, the CDR3 reads TGTGCCAGCAGCGCCGTCGGGTACGGGTCTTTGGAAAATACGCAGTATTTT. The encoded protein is CASSAVGYGSLENTQYF.

The rearrangement uses TRBV15 and TRBJ2-3; possible D gene TRBD2, 6 bases. The germline CDR1 and CDR2 sequences are LNHNV and YYDKDF (reference sequence). The V end was cut by 1 base, the J end by 1 base, with 9 bases between. The CDR3 spans 15 residues. The CDR3 loop reads CATSRVSGGTDTQYF. DNA of the CDR3: TGTGCCACCAGCAGAGTTAGCGGAGGCACAGATACGCAGTATTTT. Filled out from reference TRBV15 and TRBJ2-3, the complete variable domain reads DAMVIQNPRYQVTQFGKPVTLSCSQTLNHNVMYWYQQKSSQAPKLLFHYYDKDFNNEADTPDNFQSRRPNTSFCFLDIRSPGLGDTAMYLCATSRVSGGTDTQYFGPGTRLTVL.

The chain links TRBV5-1 to TRBJ2-3; no definite D call. The V end was cut by 5 bases, the J end by 8 bases, with 12 bases between. The CDR3 runs to 12 residues. CDR1 and CDR2 (germline): SGHRS, YFSETQ. CDR3 coding DNA: TGCGCCAGCAGGGAAGGAGTAGGTACGCAGTATTTT. The encoded protein is CASREGVGTQYF.

The chain has TRBV27 and TRBJ2-1, with D possibly matching TRBD2 (6 bases). CDR3 length equals 16 residues. The germline CDR1 and CDR2 sequences are MNHEY and SMNVEV (reference sequence). V was clipped by 6 bases and J by 1 base, with 16 bases between them. This chain's CDR3 is CASSRERAISYNEQFF. The CDR3 coding sequence is TGTGCCAGCAGCCGGGAGCGGGCGATATCCTACAATGAGCAGTTCTTC.

The rearrangement uses TRBV4-2 and TRBJ2-7; 8 positions agree with TRBD1. Germline CDR1 LGHNA, CDR2 YNFKEQ. The junction had 12 bases not matched to a gene; V was cut back by 0 bases and J by 5 bases. There are 17 residues in the CDR3. The CDR3 here is CASSQDLGQGIKNEQYF. The DNA for the CDR3 is TGTGCCAGCAGCCAAGATCTCGGACAGGGAATTAAAAACGAGCAGTACTTC.

This clonotype was recorded a few times. The chain has TRBV20-1 and TRBJ2-4; no clear D gene. The CDR3 contains 13 residues. Germline CDR1 is DFQATT and CDR2 is SNEGSKA (reference sequence). The CDR3 nucleotides read TGCACCGGCTTAGACTCCGCCAAAAACATTCAGTACTTC. It encodes CTGLDSAKNIQYF.

CDR3 loop: CATSRDLSTRIAANTGELFF. The DNA of the CDR3 is TGTGCCACCAGCAGAGATCTATCAACCCGGATTGCCGCGAACACCGGGGAGCTGTTTTTT. The chain uses TRBV15 and TRBJ2-2; D remains unclear. The CDR3 runs to 20 residues. V lost 0 bases, J lost 0 bases, and 20 bases lay in between. CDR1 and CDR2 (germline): LNHNV, YYDKDF (reference sequence).

The gene calls are TRBV12-3 or TRBV12-4 and TRBJ2-3; D possibly corresponds to TRBD2 (5 bases). This CDR3 has 13 residues. Trimming took 7 bases from V and 3 from J, leaving 11 bases between them. In DNA, the CDR3 is TGTGCCAGCACTACTAGAAAGACAGATACGCAGTATTTT. Its translation is CASTTRKTDTQYF.

This clonotype was seen only a few times. The genes are TRBV27 and TRBJ2-7; possibly TRBD2 for D (6 bases). V was clipped by 6 bases and J by 0 bases, with 9 bases between them. This CDR3 region has 13 residues. The V gene's germline CDR1 is MNHEY and CDR2 SMNVEV (reference sequence). The CDR3, as DNA: TGTGCCAGCAGGCGGGGCCACTCCTACGAGCAGTACTTC. Its protein is CASRRGHSYEQYF.

The rearrangement joins TRBV19 to TRBJ2-7; 11 bases are shared with TRBD1. CDR1 LNHDA and CDR2 SQIVND come from the germline V gene (reference sequence). Trimming at V came to 5 bases and at J to 5 bases, leaving 5 bases not matched to a gene. The CDR3 runs to 14 residues. The CDR3 loop reads CASSLPGQGDEQYF. CDR3 nucleotide sequence: TGTGCCAGTAGTCTTCCGGGACAGGGGGACGAGCAGTACTTC. The full variable domain, its missing parts supplied by reference TRBV19 and TRBJ2-7, is DGGITQSPKYLFRKEGQNVTLSCEQNLNHDAMYWYRQDPGQGLRLIYYSQIVNDFQKGDIAEGYSVSREKKESFPLTVTSAQKNPTAFYLCASSLPGQGDEQYFGPGTRLTVT.

CDR3 residues: CASSDLGTANTGELFF. The CDR3 bases are TGCGCCAGCAGTGATCTCGGGACAGCGAACACCGGGGAGCTGTTTTTT. The rearrangement links TRBV10-2 to TRBJ2-2; 7 bases line up with TRBD1. The germline V gene has CDR1 WSHSY and CDR2 SAAADI. The CDR3 spans 16 residues. V was clipped by 3 bases and J by 0 bases; unmatched bases: 4.

The CDR3 here is CATSDYPGQGYSGELFF. CDR3 bases: TGTGCCACCAGTGACTATCCGGGACAGGGTTATTCCGGGGAGCTGTTTTTT. The V and J genes are TRBV24-1 and TRBJ2-2, with 9 bases aligning to TRBD1. V gave up 4 bases and J gave up 6 bases; unmatched junction bases: 11. The CDR3 runs to 17 residues. The germline V gene encodes CDR1 KGHDR and CDR2 SFDVKD.

The chain joins TRBV6-1 to TRBJ2-7; 10 nucleotides align to TRBD2. Germline trimming cut 7 bases from V and 6 bases from J; bases unmatched to any gene: 6. The CDR3 has 13 amino acids. Germline loops: CDR1 MNHNS, CDR2 SASEGT. The CDR3 nucleotides are TGTGCCAGCATTGGGACTAGCGCGGCCGAGCAGTACTTC. Residues: CASIGTSAAEQYF.